These T cell receptor beta chains were read from a single sample in a study of control samples from healthy donors and cancer patients. Profiling relied on immunoSEQ multiplex PCR, and the TCRdb table lists in-frame clones only, not all of them. The sample holds about 86,000 clones, roughly 93% seen once. Sequenced: blood. Receptors were obtained from a woman under 30 in good health. CDR3s include the opening cysteine and the closing phenylalanine or tryptophan. Each record gives: CDR3 DNA, CDR3 protein, D gene, clone size, CDR3 length, V gene, J gene. D genes are given only for firm matches. Only part of the rows carry a size: once, few, many, or a class if the clone is expanded.

CDR3nt: TGCGCCAGCACCCCATTGGGCCACGAGCAGTACTTC
CDR3aa: CASTPLGHEQYF
d_gene: -
abundance: once
len: 12
v_gene: TRBV23-1
j_gene: TRBJ2-7

CDR3nt: TGTGCCAGCAGTCTAAGGGAGAGGTTGGGCACTGAAGCTTTCTTT
CDR3aa: CASSLRERLGTEAFF
d_gene: -
abundance: -
len: 15
v_gene: TRBV27
j_gene: TRBJ1-1

CDR3nt: TGTGCCATGTCAAGGGACAGAAACTCTGGAAACACCATATATTTT
CDR3aa: CAMSRDRNSGNTIYF
d_gene: TRBD1
abundance: -
len: 15
v_gene: TRBV10-3
j_gene: TRBJ1-3

CDR3nt: TGTGCCATCAGTGACAGGGCAGCACCTCCGAACACTGAAGCTTTCTTT
CDR3aa: CAISDRAAPPNTEAFF
d_gene: -
abundance: -
len: 16
v_gene: TRBV10-3
j_gene: TRBJ1-1

CDR3nt: TGTGCCAGTAGTATTTTCATCCCCCAGGTCTCTGGAAACACCATATATTTT
CDR3aa: CASSIFIPQVSGNTIYF
d_gene: -
abundance: -
len: 17
v_gene: TRBV19
j_gene: TRBJ1-3

CDR3nt: TGTGCCAGCAGCGGGACAGTTGATACCGAGCAGTACTTC
CDR3aa: CASSGTVDTEQYF
d_gene: TRBD1
abundance: -
len: 13
v_gene: TRBV6-5
j_gene: TRBJ2-7

CDR3nt: TGCGCCAGCAGCATAGGACTAGCGGGGGTCGACGAGCAGTACTTC
CDR3aa: CASSIGLAGVDEQYF
d_gene: TRBD2
abundance: -
len: 15
v_gene: TRBV5-1
j_gene: TRBJ2-7

CDR3nt: TGTGCCAGCAGTTACCGGACAGGGGGCCATCAGCCCCAGCATTTT
CDR3aa: CASSYRTGGHQPQHF
d_gene: TRBD1
abundance: -
len: 15
v_gene: TRBV6-2/TRBV6-3
j_gene: TRBJ1-5

CDR3nt: TGTGCCGGCAGACGGACAGGGGGCAGCTACGAGCAGTACTTC
CDR3aa: CAGRRTGGSYEQYF
d_gene: TRBD1
abundance: once
len: 14
v_gene: TRBV6-5
j_gene: TRBJ2-7

CDR3nt: TGCGCCAGCAGCTTGTCGGGGGCCTCGAGCAATCAGCCCCAGCATTTT
CDR3aa: CASSLSGASSNQPQHF
d_gene: -
abundance: -
len: 16
v_gene: TRBV5-1
j_gene: TRBJ1-5

CDR3nt: TGTGCCAGCAGTAGGCCTGGCAGGGTCGGCTACGAGCAGTACTTC
CDR3aa: CASSRPGRVGYEQYF
d_gene: -
abundance: -
len: 15
v_gene: TRBV6-5
j_gene: TRBJ2-7

CDR3nt: TGTGCCATCAGTGATCGTTCCCCCCTAGCGGGCACAGATACGCAGTATTTT
CDR3aa: CAISDRSPLAGTDTQYF
d_gene: TRBD2
abundance: -
len: 17
v_gene: TRBV10-3
j_gene: TRBJ2-3

CDR3nt: TGCGCCAGCAGCTTAACCCCCGGGGGGATAGGTGAAGATACGCAGTATTTT
CDR3aa: CASSLTPGGIGEDTQYF
d_gene: TRBD2
abundance: -
len: 17
v_gene: TRBV5-1
j_gene: TRBJ2-3

CDR3nt: TGCAGTGCTAGAGATGGTCAGCCCCAGCATTTT
CDR3aa: CSARDGQPQHF
d_gene: -
abundance: -
len: 11
v_gene: TRBV20-1
j_gene: TRBJ1-5

CDR3nt: TGTGCCAGCAGCCGGGCGGAGAGCTTACCTTTCTTT
CDR3aa: CASSRAESLPFF
d_gene: -
abundance: -
len: 12
v_gene: TRBV7-9
j_gene: TRBJ1-1

CDR3nt: TGTGCCAGCAGCTTGGGCGGGACTAGCACAGATACGCAGTATTTT
CDR3aa: CASSLGGTSTDTQYF
d_gene: -
abundance: -
len: 15
v_gene: TRBV5-4
j_gene: TRBJ2-3

CDR3nt: TGTGCCAGCAGCTCCCGGGACAGGAAGACCGGGGAGCTGTTTTTT
CDR3aa: CASSSRDRKTGELFF
d_gene: TRBD1
abundance: -
len: 15
v_gene: TRBV7-9
j_gene: TRBJ2-2

CDR3nt: TGTGCCACCAGTGATTTGGGCGGAAAACTGTTTTTT
CDR3aa: CATSDLGGKLFF
d_gene: -
abundance: -
len: 12
v_gene: TRBV24-1
j_gene: TRBJ1-4

CDR3nt: TGCAGCGTTCAGTTGTTAGCGGGAGTGGCAGATACGCAGTATTTT
CDR3aa: CSVQLLAGVADTQYF
d_gene: TRBD2
abundance: -
len: 15
v_gene: TRBV29-1
j_gene: TRBJ2-3

CDR3nt: TGTGCCAGCGGGGAGGGCGGGAGTGGGTCCTACGAGCAGTACTTC
CDR3aa: CASGEGGSGSYEQYF
d_gene: TRBD2
abundance: -
len: 15
v_gene: TRBV27
j_gene: TRBJ2-7

CDR3nt: TGTGCCAGCAGTGGGGAAGGGACCGGGGAGCTGTTTTTT
CDR3aa: CASSGEGTGELFF
d_gene: -
abundance: -
len: 13
v_gene: TRBV6-4
j_gene: TRBJ2-2

CDR3nt: TGTGCCAGCGGACGAGGGTCCCCCAACTATGGCTACACCTTC
CDR3aa: CASGRGSPNYGYTF
d_gene: -
abundance: -
len: 14
v_gene: TRBV2
j_gene: TRBJ1-2

CDR3nt: TGTGCCAGCAGCCAGCACAAAATGACTAGCGGACAACAAACAGATACGCAGTATTTT
CDR3aa: CASSQHKMTSGQQTDTQYF
d_gene: TRBD2
abundance: -
len: 19
v_gene: TRBV4-2
j_gene: TRBJ2-3

CDR3nt: TGTGCCAGCAGCGTAGCTGGCGGAAACTATGGCTACACCTTC
CDR3aa: CASSVAGGNYGYTF
d_gene: -
abundance: -
len: 14
v_gene: TRBV9
j_gene: TRBJ1-2

CDR3nt: TGCGCCAGCAGCGCAGCCCTTGGCTATGGCTACACCTTC
CDR3aa: CASSAALGYGYTF
d_gene: -
abundance: -
len: 13
v_gene: TRBV5-1
j_gene: TRBJ1-2

CDR3nt: TGTGCCAGCAGCCATGCCCCGGACAGAAACTATGGCTACACCTTC
CDR3aa: CASSHAPDRNYGYTF
d_gene: -
abundance: -
len: 15
v_gene: TRBV11-2
j_gene: TRBJ1-2

CDR3nt: TGTGCCAGCAGCGTAGGTATGGGGTCACCCCTCCACTTT
CDR3aa: CASSVGMGSPLHF
d_gene: -
abundance: -
len: 13
v_gene: TRBV9
j_gene: TRBJ1-6